One sample yielded the 26 T cell receptor beta chains listed below, sequenced in a study of cytomegalovirus exposure and HLA in healthy donors (TCRdb year 2017). The receptor library was made with the immunoSEQ multiplex PCR assay. For the multiplex PCR, a mixture combining 60 forward primers for TCR Vbeta segments and 13 reverse primers for TCR Jbeta segments was used. TCRdb's version of the immuneACCESS table is confined to in-frame rearrangements and falls short of the full clone set. An unresolved V gene accounts for under half of the shortfall where checked; the remainder is of unknown origin. The sample yields tens of thousands of clones; 78% were counted once. The top ten hold around 4.6% of the sample. Source material: PBMCs. Every receptor here comes from a woman in her forties in good health and CMV-seropositive.

The table lists this clone with many counts. The chain recombines TRBV7-9 with TRBJ2-2; 11 nucleotides align to TRBD2. Trimming removed 5 bases from V and 4 bases from J; junction bases left unmatched: 15. The CDR3 runs to 19 residues. Germline assignment: CDR1 SEHNR and CDR2 FQNEAQ (reference sequence). The CDR3 region has the DNA TGTGCCAGCAGCACAAGCGACGGGACTAGCGGAGGAATCACCGGGGAGCTGTTTTTT. This gives the protein CASSTSDGTSGGITGELFF.

The chain is built from TRBV2 and TRBJ2-2, with 7 bases matching TRBD2. The CDR3 runs to 13 residues. Looked up from germline, CDR1 is SNHLY and CDR2 is FYNNEI. V was clipped by 6 bases and J by 6 bases; unmatched bases: 4. The CDR3 sequence is CASSQAGAGELFF. DNA of the CDR3: TGTGCCAGCAGCCAGGCGGGGGCCGGGGAGCTGTTTTTT.

The chain combines TRBV11-3 with TRBJ2-5; 8 bases are shared with TRBD1. The V gene's germline CDR1 is SGHNT and CDR2 YENEEA. V was clipped by 8 bases and J by 4 bases; unmatched bases: 12. The CDR3 contains 15 residues. The CDR3 coding sequence is TGTGCCAGCTCGGTAACAGGGGGGTCGGCAGAGACCCAGTACTTC. Amino acid sequence: CASSVTGGSAETQYF. Full variable domain (missing parts from reference TRBV11-3 and TRBJ2-5): EAGVVQSPRYKIIEKKQPVAFWCNPISGHNTLYWYLQNLGQGPELLIRYENEEAVDDSQLPKDRFSAERLKGVDSTLKIQPAELGDSAVYLCASSVTGGSAETQYFGPGTRLLVL.

V usage is TRBV6-5 and J usage is TRBJ2-7; weak D call: TRBD2 (5 bases). Germline V lookup: CDR1 MNHEY, CDR2 SVGAGI. V was cut by 5 bases and J by 5 bases, with 13 bases left in between. The CDR3 sequence is 13 residues long. The CDR3 sequence: CASSPRLGDEQYF. CDR3 bases: TGTGCCAGCAGTCCCCGGCTGGGAGACGAGCAGTACTTC.

V is TRBV9 and J is TRBJ2-1, with 12 bases lining up with TRBD2. Germline loops: CDR1 SGDLS, CDR2 YYNGEE. The CDR3 extends over 16 amino acids. Trimming at V came to 3 bases and at J to 7 bases, leaving 8 bases not matched to a gene. CDR3 sequence (DNA): TGTGCCAGCAGCGCGCTCGGGACTAGCGGGTCTAATGAGCAGTTCTTC. Translated, it gives CASSALGTSGSNEQFF.

The CDR3 is CASSPQSGRASGELFF. The CDR3 nucleotides read TGTGCCAGCTCACCACAAAGCGGGAGGGCCTCCGGGGAGCTGTTTTTT. The chain is built from TRBV18 and TRBJ2-2, with 10 bases matching TRBD2. Germline V gene data show CDR1 as KGHSH and CDR2 as LQKENI. The junction had 5 bases not matched to a gene; V was cut back by 1 base and J by 6 bases. The CDR3 length is 16 residues.

The chain combines TRBV19 with TRBJ2-5, with TRBD1 matching 9 bases. Germline trimming cut 4 bases from V and 5 bases from J; bases unmatched to any gene: 11. Germline V gives CDR1 LNHDA, CDR2 SQIVND (reference sequence). This CDR3 is 16 amino acids long. In DNA form, the CDR3 reads TGTGCCAGTAGTACCCCCGGGACAGGGCCGGGGGAGACCCAGTACTTC. Its translation: CASSTPGTGPGETQYF.

As to this clone: One junction end does not reproduce the germline sequence, and a read error may be involved. The chain recombines TRBV11-3 with TRBJ2-7; TRBD1 matches at 7 bases. The CDR3 has 13 residues. Germline loops: CDR1 SGHNT, CDR2 YENEEA. The CDR3 DNA is TGTGCCAGCAGCCCGAGTGTCCCGGGGACAGCCGACTTC. It specifies CASSPSVPGTADF.

This clone was picked up one time. J is TRBJ1-2 and V is TRBV2; TRBD1 matches 9 bases. CDR1 is SNHLY, CDR2 FYNNEI, per germline. The CDR3 sequence is 14 residues long. V was clipped by 6 bases and J by 3 bases; unmatched bases: 5. The DNA for the CDR3 is TGTGCCAGCAGGGGGGACAGGGCAGACTATGGCTACACCTTC. It specifies CASRGDRADYGYTF. Supplemented by reference TRBV2 and TRBJ1-2, the full variable domain reads EPEVTQTPSHQVTQMGQEVILRCVPISNHLYFYWYRQILGQKVEFLVSFYNNEISEKSEIFDDQFSVERPDGSNFTLKIRSTKLEDSAMYFCASRGDRADYGYTFGSGTRLTVV.

The V call is TRBV28, the J call TRBJ1-2; 10 bases line up with TRBD1. CDR1 is MDHEN, CDR2 SYDVKM, per germline. The trim removed 4 bases at V and 4 bases at J, leaving 9 bases unmatched. The CDR3 is 16 residues long. The CDR3 loop reads CASSSLTGQGFYGYTF. The CDR3 DNA sequence: TGTGCCAGCAGTTCACTTACGGGACAGGGGTTCTATGGCTACACCTTC.

The chain is built from TRBV2 and TRBJ2-1; no reliable D call. This CDR3 contains 8 residues. Germline CDR1 and CDR2: SNHLY and FYNNEI. Trimming stripped 8 bases from V and 10 bases from J, with 3 bases between. The DNA for the CDR3 is TGTGCCAGCCCGGAGCAGTTCTTC. This translates into CASPEQFF.

The rearrangement links TRBV11-1 to TRBJ2-6; 10 positions agree with TRBD1. After removal of 5 bases from V and 0 bases from J, the junction contained 7 bases not matched to a gene. The CDR3 runs to 18 residues. Germline V gene data show CDR1 as SGHAT and CDR2 as FQDESV (reference sequence). The CDR3 DNA sequence: TGTGCCAGCAGCGGCCGGGACAGGGGATACTCTGGGGCCAACGTCCTGACTTTC. Its protein is CASSGRDRGYSGANVLTF.

This clone was counted only a few times. The rearrangement links TRBV28 to TRBJ2-1, with D perhaps TRBD2 (5 bases). This CDR3 contains 14 residues. Trimming removed 3 bases at V and 9 bases at J, with 15 bases between. CDR1 MDHEN and CDR2 SYDVKM come from the germline V gene. Here the CDR3 DNA reads TGTGCCAGCAGTTTCATAAGGTTCCGGGGTGAGCAGTTCTTC. This encodes CASSFIRFRGEQFF.

This chain joins TRBV27 and TRBJ2-5, with D tentatively TRBD1 (5 bases). CDR1 is MNHEY, CDR2 SMNVEV, per germline (reference sequence). CDR3 length: 13 residues. Trimming left V 5 bases short and J 1 base short, with 8 bases between. CDR3 coding DNA: TGTGCCAGCAGTGAGGACATCCAAGAGACCCAGTACTTC. This gives the protein CASSEDIQETQYF.

The chain is built from TRBV13 and TRBJ2-1, with 8 bases matching TRBD2. The CDR3 is 16 amino acids. CDR1 and CDR2 from the germline V gene are PRHDT and FYEKMQ (reference sequence). J gave up 2 bases and V 0 bases, and 3 bases lay outside the gene matches. The CDR3 DNA sequence: TGTGCCAGCAGCTTAGGAAGCGGGAGTACCTACAATGAGCAGTTCTTC. Translation gives CASSLGSGSTYNEQFF.

V and J are TRBV4-3 and TRBJ2-1; D is possibly TRBD1 (5 bases). V was trimmed by 0 bases and J by 4 bases, leaving 10 bases between them. CDR1 is LGHNA and CDR2 is YSLEER in the germline V gene. This CDR3 spans 15 amino acids. The CDR3 protein is CASSQERQPYNEQFF. In DNA form, the CDR3 reads TGCGCCAGCAGCCAAGAGCGACAGCCGTACAATGAGCAGTTCTTC.

The CDR3 region is CASSVAGMRRSSTDTQYF. CDR3 sequence (DNA): TGTGCCAGCAGCGTAGCAGGGATGAGGCGGTCTAGCACAGATACGCAGTATTTT. The chain combines TRBV9 with TRBJ2-3; TRBD1 is a possible D gene (5 bases). The CDR3 consists of 18 residues. Trimming pared 0 bases from V and 0 bases from J, leaving 17 bases between. CDR1 and CDR2 (germline): SGDLS, YYNGEE.

This clone has more than one count but fewer than ten. The CDR3 region has the DNA TGTGCCAGCCCCCGGGGGGGGGAGCAGTACTTC. Protein sequence: CASPRGGEQYF. This chain connects TRBV2 to TRBJ2-7; TRBD2 matches 8 bases. The V and J ends lost 8 bases and 7 bases, in that order; junction bases with no gene match: 4. This CDR3 has 11 amino acids. Per the germline V gene, CDR1 is SNHLY and CDR2 is FYNNEI. Full variable domain (outside the CDR3, taken from reference TRBV2 and TRBJ2-7): EPEVTQTPSHQVTQMGQEVILRCVPISNHLYFYWYRQILGQKVEFLVSFYNNEISEKSEIFDDQFSVERPDGSNFTLKIRSTKLEDSAMYFCASPRGGEQYFGPGTRLTVT.

This clone was seen a single time. The rearrangement uses TRBV11-3 and TRBJ2-1; 12 nucleotides align to TRBD2. In germline, CDR1 is SGHNT, CDR2 YENEEA. With V trimmed by 1 base and J by 15 bases, 16 bases remained unmatched. CDR3 size: 17 residues. CDR3 residues: CASSLAHGLAGFPQSFF. CDR3 nucleotide sequence: TGTGCCAGCAGCTTAGCCCATGGACTAGCGGGATTCCCACAATCGTTCTTC.

The rearrangement uses TRBV19 and TRBJ2-2; D is unresolved. CDR3 length: 15 residues. Germline V gene sequence: CDR1 LNHDA, CDR2 SQIVND (reference sequence). V was shortened by 5 bases and J by 5 bases, with 15 bases between the two germline ends. CDR3 nucleotide sequence: TGTGCCAGTAGTCTTGCTAGTGTGATTACCGGGGAGCTGTTTTTT. It specifies CASSLASVITGELFF.

This rearrangement joins TRBV5-4 to TRBJ1-4, with D hard to call. Germline V gives CDR1 SGHNT, CDR2 YYREEE (reference sequence). V gave up 4 bases and J gave up 12 bases, with 19 bases separating them. The CDR3 loop spans 14 amino acids. CDR3 nucleotide sequence: TGTGCCAGCAGCCCCGGCCGGGAAAGGGTGGAACTGTTTTTT. As protein: CASSPGRERVELFF.

This chain links TRBV5-1 with TRBJ2-7; D uncertain. The length of the CDR3 is 15 residues. Trimming left V 7 bases short and J 0 bases short, with 17 bases between. From germline, CDR1 is SGHRS and CDR2 YFSETQ. In DNA form, the CDR3 reads TGCGCCAGCGCCGCGTATGCTCCAAGCTCCTACGAGCAGTACTTC. It codes for CASAAYAPSSYEQYF.

V gene TRBV18 combines with J gene TRBJ2-2, with 7 bases fitting TRBD1. The ends lost 4 bases at V and 3 bases at J; junction bases unmatched: 2. There are 14 residues in the CDR3. The germline V gene has CDR1 KGHSH and CDR2 LQKENI. CDR3 sequence reads: CASSQGQYTGELFF. The CDR3 bases are TGTGCCAGCTCACAGGGACAGTACACCGGGGAGCTGTTTTTT.

The chain combines TRBV10-3 with TRBJ2-1, with 7 bases identical to TRBD2. CDR3 length equals 14 residues. Germline CDR1 is ENHRY and CDR2 is SYGVKD. The V and J ends lost 3 bases and 7 bases, in that order; junction bases with no gene match: 6. The DNA of the CDR3 is TGTGCCATCAGTGACTCGACTAGCTGGAATGAGCAGTTCTTC. Translation: CAISDSTSWNEQFF.

The chain carries TRBV18 and TRBJ2-5, with 7 bases lining up with TRBD1. The ends lost 3 bases at V and 4 bases at J; junction bases unmatched: 5. Germline CDR1 is KGHSH and CDR2 is LQKENI. The CDR3 is 14 amino acids. CDR3 loop: CASSPGTGAETQYF. CDR3 coding DNA: TGTGCCAGCTCACCCGGTACAGGGGCAGAGACCCAGTACTTC.

The chain joins TRBV28 to TRBJ2-3; a possible D gene is TRBD1 (5 bases). Germline values: CDR1 MDHEN, CDR2 SYDVKM. This CDR3 comprises 15 residues. V was cut by 4 bases and J by 1 base, with 12 bases left in between. The CDR3 reads CASSSGGARTDTQYF. DNA for the CDR3: TGTGCCAGCAGTTCGGGTGGGGCCCGCACAGATACGCAGTATTTT.